The clone carrying this T cell receptor beta chain was observed many times. TCRdb re-called the RACE reads through MiXCR, storing one row per CDR3 protein. The sample yields over 60,000 distinct CDR3 sequences, about a tenth seen once. The germline V gene encodes CDR1 MNHNY and CDR2 SVGAGI (reference sequence). V was pared by 8 bases and J by 8 bases, with 12 bases between. The CDR3 is made up of 12 amino acids. The sample comes from a study of human T cells and chemical hapten exposure. About the research overall: Small differences in pooled library volume mainly drove the variation in TCR yields per sample.

As for time point: patch test 2, 6 weeks after DPC sensitization. Sample treatment: therapeutic diphenylcyclopropenone sensitization with weekly scalp DPC. The rearrangement links TRBV6-6 to TRBJ1-4; no firm D call. This TCR came from a woman aged 45 to 65 with alopecia areata. Some clones in this sample may be carry-over from other donors' samples. Material: whole blood, obtained in connection with sensitization to the hapten diphenylcyclopropenone (DPC). CDR3 in amino acids: CASGLFFEKLFF. The CDR3 DNA reads TGTGCCAGCGGACTGTTTTTCGAAAAACTGTTTTTT.